This T cell receptor (beta chain) was identified during a study of blood T cell repertoires in COVID-19. TCRdb's copy holds only in-frame clones and misses some; the assay was immunoSEQ multiplex PCR. The sample holds approximately 69,000 clones, about 73% seen once. Germline CDR1 reads MDHEN; CDR2 reads SYDVKM. The CDR3 runs to 14 residues. Trimming cost V 2 bases and J 7 bases; bases outside gene matches: 3. The chain couples TRBV28 to TRBJ1-2; 11 nucleotides align to TRBD1. The TCR comes from a man aged 55-75 years with acute or convalescent COVID-19. The sequenced sample consisted of peripheral blood. The CDR3 coding sequence is TGTGCCAGCAGTTTAGGGACAGGGGGTCTTGGCTACACCTTC. Amino acid sequence: CASSLGTGGLGYTF.